This is a list of T cell receptor beta chains from one sample in a study of cytomegalovirus exposure and HLA in healthy donors. Sequenced by immunoSEQ multiplex PCR; TCRdb stores in-frame clones only, minus some. The profile shows some 140,000 clones, over 75% of them singletons. Sequenced material: PBMCs. The receptors originated from a man younger than 40 in good health. The CDR3 runs from the conserved cysteine through the conserved F or W. D genes are given only for firm matches. Expanded clones are given a class, and other clones once, few, many or no size at all.

j_call v_call d_call clone_size cdr3_nt cdr3_aa
TRBJ1-2 TRBV5-4 . . TGTGCCAGCAGCGTGGACCCTGGCTCCAACTATGGCTACACCTTC CASSVDPGSNYGYTF
TRBJ1-1 TRBV7-8 . . TGTGCCAGCAGCTTAGTGCAGAAGAACACTGAAGCTTTCTTT CASSLVQKNTEAFF
TRBJ2-5 TRBV11-2 TRBD1 . TGTGCCAGCAGCTTGGGATACAGGGGGCCGGTGACCCAGTACTTC CASSLGYRGPVTQYF
TRBJ2-1 TRBV27 . few TGTGCCAGCAGTACCCTAGGTCCCAATGAGCAGTTCTTC CASSTLGPNEQFF
TRBJ1-1 TRBV4-3 . . TGCGCCAGCAGCCAAGATCTTAACACTGAAGCTTTCTTT CASSQDLNTEAFF
TRBJ1-5 TRBV18 . . TGTGCCAGCTCACCACGGGACATCTCTCAGCCCCAGCATTTT CASSPRDISQPQHF
TRBJ1-3 TRBV7-9 . . TGTTCCAGCAGCTTTTCCGCAGGGCCGTGGCGAAACACCATATATTTT CSSSFSAGPWRNTIYF
TRBJ2-6 TRBV5-4 . . TGTGCCAGCAGCTCTCAGGGGTGGGCCAACGTCCTGACTTTC CASSSQGWANVLTF
TRBJ2-5 TRBV7-9 . . TGTGCCAGCAGCTCCGTGGGGGGTTTGGAGACCCAGTACTTC CASSSVGGLETQYF
TRBJ2-1 TRBV9 TRBD2 . TGTGCCAGCGGCCAGGCTAGCGGCAATGAGCAGTTCTTC CASGQASGNEQFF
TRBJ2-7 TRBV29-1 . few TGCAGCGTAGATCGCTACGACGAGCAGTACTTC CSVDRYDEQYF
TRBJ2-7 TRBV7-9 . once TGTGCCAGCAGCGCAAGGGGCGCGTACGAGCAGTACTTC CASSARGAYEQYF
TRBJ1-2 TRBV19 . . TGTGCCAGTAGTATGTACAGGGTAGTCTATGGCTACACCTTC CASSMYRVVYGYTF
TRBJ2-2 TRBV21-1 . . TGTGCCAGCTCCCGGACAGGGAACACCGGGGAGCTGTTTTTT CASSRTGNTGELFF
TRBJ1-4 TRBV7-9 . . TGTGCCAGCAGCTTATCTAACAATGAAAAACTGTTTTTT CASSLSNNEKLFF
TRBJ2-1 TRBV14 TRBD2 . TGTGCCAGCAGCCAAGAAGCGGGGATCTACAATGAGCAGTTCTTC CASSQEAGIYNEQFF